This T cell receptor beta chain comes out of a study of response to subunit inactivated influenza vaccine. General study results and limits: That few new T cells are recruited by each seasonal influenza vaccination was the authors' suggestion.

TCRdb recomputed calls from the RT-PCR reads with MiXCR, one row per CDR3 protein. The sample lists just over 300,000 distinct CDR3 sequences; about 20% were seen once. CDR1 is SGHTA, CDR2 FQGNSA, per germline. This CDR3 contains 15 residues. This clonotype was seen at least ten times. Its antigen is undetermined. One end of the junction does not line up with germline, which may come from a read error. The sequencing used PBMCs from blood, collected about 20 months after vaccination. The rearrangement links TRBV7-2 to TRBJ2-1; 7 bases agree with TRBD2. The receptor's source is a man aged 45 to 75 who received an inactivated influenza vaccine. CDR3: CASSLAVSSYNEQFF. The DNA of the CDR3 is TGTGCCAGCAGCCTAGCGGTGAGCTCCTACAATGAGCAGTTCTTC.